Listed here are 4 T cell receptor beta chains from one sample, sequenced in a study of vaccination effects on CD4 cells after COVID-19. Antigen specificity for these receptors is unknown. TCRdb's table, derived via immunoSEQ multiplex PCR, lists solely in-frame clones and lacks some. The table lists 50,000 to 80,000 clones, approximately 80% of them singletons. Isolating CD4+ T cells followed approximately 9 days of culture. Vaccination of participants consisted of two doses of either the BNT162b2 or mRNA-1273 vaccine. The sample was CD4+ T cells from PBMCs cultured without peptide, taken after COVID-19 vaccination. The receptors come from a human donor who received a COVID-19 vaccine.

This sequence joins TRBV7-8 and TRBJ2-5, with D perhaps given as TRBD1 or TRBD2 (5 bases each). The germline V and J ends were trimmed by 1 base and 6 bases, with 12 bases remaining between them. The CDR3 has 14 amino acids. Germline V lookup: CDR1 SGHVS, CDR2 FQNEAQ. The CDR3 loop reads CASSLGGGGQTQYF. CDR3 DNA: TGTGCCAGCAGCTTAGGAGGTGGGGGTCAGACCCAGTACTTC.

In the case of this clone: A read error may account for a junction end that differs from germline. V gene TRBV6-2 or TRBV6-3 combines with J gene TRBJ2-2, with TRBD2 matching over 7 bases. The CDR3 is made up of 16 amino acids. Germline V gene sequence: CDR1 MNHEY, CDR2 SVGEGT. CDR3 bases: TGTGCCAGCAGTTACCCCCGGCGGGGGAACCCCGGGGAGCTGTTTTTT. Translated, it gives CASSYPRRGNPGELFF.

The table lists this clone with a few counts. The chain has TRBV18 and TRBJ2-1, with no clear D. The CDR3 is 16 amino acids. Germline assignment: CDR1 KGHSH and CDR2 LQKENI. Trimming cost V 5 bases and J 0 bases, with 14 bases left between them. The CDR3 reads CASSIAAVSSYNEQFF. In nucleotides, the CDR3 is TGTGCCAGCTCAATCGCCGCGGTCAGCTCCTACAATGAGCAGTTCTTC. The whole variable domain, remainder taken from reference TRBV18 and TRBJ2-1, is NAGVMQNPRHLVRRRGQEARLRCSPMKGHSHVYWYRQLPEEGLKFMVYLQKENIIDESGMPKERFSAEFPKEGPSILRIQQVVRGDSAAYFCASSIAAVSSYNEQFFGPGTRLTVL.

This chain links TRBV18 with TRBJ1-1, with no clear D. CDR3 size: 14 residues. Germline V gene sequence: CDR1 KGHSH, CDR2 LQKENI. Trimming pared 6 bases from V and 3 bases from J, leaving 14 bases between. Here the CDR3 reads CASSLLLGDTEAFF. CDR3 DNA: TGTGCCAGCTCTCTCCTTTTGGGAGACACTGAAGCTTTCTTT.